This passage covers 16 T cell receptor beta chains from one sample sequenced in a study of Ad26.COV2.S vaccination and SARS-CoV-2 variants. Libraries were prepared by immunoSEQ multiplex PCR; TCRdb keeps only in-frame clonotypes and omits some of them. The data show around 340,000 clones, 75% to 90% seen once. Treatment in this sample: 19 received Ad26.COV2.S at low or high dose, single or two shots; about 5 received placebo; per-sample allocation not given. Sampling happened 63 days after the first vaccine or placebo injection. Specimen: peripheral blood, collected in a trial of Ad26.COV2.S vaccine versus placebo. Receptor source: a person aged 18 to 65 who received the Ad26.COV2.S COVID-19 vaccine or a placebo.

In its sample, this clone was seen once. J is TRBJ2-1 and V is TRBV5-1; the match to TRBD2 covers 10 bases. V shed 0 bases and J 7 bases; nucleotides not matched to a gene: 10. In germline, CDR1 is SGHRS, CDR2 YFSETQ. The CDR3 length is 17 residues. The CDR3 reads CASSLAASSGSWNEQFF. The CDR3 DNA is TGCGCCAGCAGCTTGGCGGCGTCTAGCGGGAGCTGGAATGAGCAGTTCTTC.

This rearrangement joins TRBV6-2 or TRBV6-3 to TRBJ2-2; D unresolved. CDR1 and CDR2 (germline): MNHEY, SVGEGT. V was trimmed by 0 bases and J by 1 base, leaving 9 bases between them. This CDR3 is built from 16 residues. For the CDR3, the DNA is TGTGCCAGCAGTTACTCGATGCGTGTGAACACCGGGGAGCTGTTTTTT. Translated: CASSYSMRVNTGELFF.

CDR3 sequence: CASSLRAGGNTDTQYF. The CDR3, as DNA: TGTGCCAGCAGCTTAAGGGCAGGGGGTAATACAGATACGCAGTATTTT. The rearrangement uses TRBV7-6 and TRBJ2-3, with TRBD1 matching over 7 bases. The CDR3 length is 16 residues. J gave up 3 bases and V 2 bases, and 8 bases lay outside the gene matches. Germline-derived CDR1 and CDR2 are SGHVS and FNYEAQ.

The rearrangement uses TRBV27 and TRBJ2-1; 9 bases match TRBD2. J was trimmed by 4 bases and V by 10 bases; bases with no gene match: 11. CDR3 length equals 15 residues. The germline V gene has CDR1 MNHEY and CDR2 SMNVEV (reference sequence). CDR3 region: CATTPLAGSYNEQFF. In DNA, the CDR3 is TGTGCCACCACCCCCCTAGCGGGGTCTTACAATGAGCAGTTCTTC.

J is TRBJ1-5 and V is TRBV9; D may be TRBD1 (5 bases). Germline V lookup: CDR1 SGDLS, CDR2 YYNGEE. The CDR3 is made up of 14 amino acids. V lost 3 bases and J lost 0, with 7 bases in between. CDR3 nucleotides: TGTGCCAGCAGCGCCGGACATAGCAATCAGCCCCAGCATTTT. It encodes CASSAGHSNQPQHF.

This chain links TRBV7-2 with TRBJ1-2; 10 nucleotides agree with TRBD1. The V gene's germline CDR1 is SGHTA and CDR2 FQGNSA. The CDR3 length is 16 residues. The V gene end was trimmed by 1 base and the J gene end by 8 bases; junction bases not matched to a gene: 10. The CDR3 reads CASSLVLGQGQGGYTF. CDR3 in DNA: TGTGCCAGCAGCTTAGTGCTGGGACAGGGGCAAGGGGGCTACACCTTC.

The V and J genes are TRBV19 and TRBJ2-3, with TRBD2 matching 8 bases. Trimming cost V 0 bases and J 6 bases; bases outside gene matches: 2. Germline V lookup: CDR1 LNHDA, CDR2 SQIVND (reference sequence). The length of the CDR3 is 14 residues. The CDR3 nucleotides are TGTGCCAGTAGTATAGACGGGGGGGCGGATACGCAGTATTTT. As protein: CASSIDGGADTQYF.

The chain combines TRBV18 with TRBJ1-3; D is ambiguous. Germline lookup yields CDR1 KGHSH and CDR2 LQKENI. The ends were cut back, 3 bases at V and 1 base at J, with 7 bases in the middle. The CDR3 contains 14 residues. The CDR3 protein is CASSPDRSGNTIYF. CDR3 in DNA: TGTGCCAGCTCACCGGATAGGTCTGGAAACACCATATATTTT.

This clone was detected only a few times. V gene TRBV4-3 combines with J gene TRBJ1-5; D might be TRBD1 (6 bases). From germline, CDR1 is LGHNA and CDR2 YSLEER. This CDR3 has 16 residues. Trimming removed 1 base at V and 2 bases at J, with 12 bases between. The CDR3 reads CASSQGTGRGNQPQHF. The CDR3 DNA sequence: TGCGCCAGCAGCCAAGGTACAGGGAGGGGCAATCAGCCCCAGCATTTT.

The chain is built from TRBV7-2 and TRBJ2-3; D uncertain. Germline lookup yields CDR1 SGHTA and CDR2 FQGNSA. The germline V and J ends were trimmed by 2 bases and 2 bases, with 8 bases remaining between them. The CDR3 covers 14 residues. The CDR3 sequence is CASSLLRLTDTQYF. Written as DNA, the CDR3 is TGTGCCAGCAGCTTACTAAGACTCACAGATACGCAGTATTTT.

The chain is built from TRBV18 and TRBJ2-7; 9 positions agree with TRBD1. This CDR3 region has 14 residues. Germline V gives CDR1 KGHSH, CDR2 LQKENI. V lost 3 bases to trimming and J lost 6 bases; unmatched junction nucleotides: 6. The CDR3 region is CASSPSGQGGEQYF. CDR3 DNA sequence: TGTGCCAGCTCACCGTCGGGACAGGGAGGCGAGCAGTACTTC.

In its sample, this clone was seen a few times. The chain carries TRBV3-1 (or the pseudogene TRBV3-2) and TRBJ1-1; TRBD1 aligns across 7 bases. The CDR3 sequence is 15 residues long. Losses at the gene ends were 4 bases for V and 3 bases for J; bases not matched to a gene: 8. CDR1 LGHDT and CDR2 YNNKEL come from the germline V gene (reference sequence). The CDR3 DNA follows: TGTGCCAGCAGCCCGCGACAGGGTTTGGACACTGAAGCTTTCTTT. Residues: CASSPRQGLDTEAFF.

J is TRBJ2-7 and V is TRBV28; 12 bases are a match to TRBD2. Germline V gene lookup returns CDR1 MDHEN and CDR2 SYDVKM. Losses at the gene ends were 4 bases for V and 5 bases for J; bases not matched to a gene: 6. This CDR3 has 15 residues. The CDR3 protein is CASSSLTSGRNEQYF. The CDR3, as DNA: TGTGCCAGCAGTTCCTTGACTAGCGGGAGAAACGAGCAGTACTTC.

V usage is TRBV30 and J usage is TRBJ1-2; no clear D. V shed 0 bases and J shed 2 bases, with 16 bases lying between them. From germline, CDR1 is GTSNPN and CDR2 SVGIG (reference sequence). This CDR3 has 16 residues. CDR3 protein: CAWSVRGRPANYGYTF. The CDR3 DNA reads TGTGCCTGGAGTGTACGTGGGCGACCCGCCAACTATGGCTACACCTTC.

The J gene is TRBJ2-7, the V gene TRBV27; D is unclear. CDR1 and CDR2 from the germline V gene are MNHEY and SMNVEV (reference sequence). Trimming shortened V by 6 bases and J by 6 bases, and 15 bases separated the two germline ends. The CDR3 runs to 13 residues. Here the CDR3 reads CASRPQLVSEQYF. CDR3 DNA sequence: TGTGCCAGCAGACCCCAGCTAGTCAGCGAGCAGTACTTC.

The chain employs TRBV24-1 and TRBJ2-5; maybe TRBD2 (5 bases). There are 15 residues in the CDR3. The ends were cut back, 3 bases at V and 5 bases at J, with 15 bases in the middle. In germline, CDR1 is KGHDR, CDR2 SFDVKD. The CDR3 here is CATSDPRGPGETQYF. The CDR3 bases are TGTGCCACCAGTGATCCGAGAGGGCCGGGGGAGACCCAGTACTTC.